Sequencing of this TCR beta chain was carried out in a study of blood T cell repertoires in COVID-19. At the level of the study: Samples came from the United States, Italy and Spain, spanning acute and convalescent COVID-19. In each case, the material was cDNA or gDNA derived from T cells, B-cell-depleted T cells, or PBMCs.

Generated by immunoSEQ multiplex PCR, the TCRdb table keeps only in-frame clones and is missing some. The top ten hold around two fifths of the sample, which has about 36,000 clones, 70% to 90% seen once. The germline V gene has CDR1 KGHSH and CDR2 LQKENI. The germline V and J ends were trimmed by 3 bases and 4 bases, with 12 bases remaining between them. CDR3 size: 14 residues. Sequenced sample: peripheral blood. The chain recombines TRBV18 with TRBJ1-2, with D maybe TRBD1 (5 bases). The source is a human donor in a cohort sampled during active or convalescent COVID-19. The donor label of this sample is uncertain. For the CDR3, the DNA is TGTGCCAGCTCACCGGGAGGGGATTTCTATGGCTACACCTTC. Protein sequence: CASSPGGDFYGYTF. The full variable domain, completed using reference TRBV18 and TRBJ1-2, is NAGVMQNPRHLVRRRGQEARLRCSPMKGHSHVYWYRQLPEEGLKFMVYLQKENIIDESGMPKERFSAEFPKEGPSILRIQQVVRGDSAAYFCASSPGGDFYGYTFGSGTRLTVV.